This T cell receptor (beta chain) came from a study of blood T cell repertoires in COVID-19. V gave up 9 bases and J gave up 7 bases; unmatched junction bases: 11. The CDR3 extends over 14 amino acids. Per germline, CDR1 MNHEY and CDR2 SVGAGI. Study processing details: Amplifying reference gene primers gave estimates of nucleated cell counts. Repertoires were generated with immunoSEQ multiplex PCR, while TCRdb's copy carries only in-frame clones and drops some. The V and J calls and clone size were taken over from that table, and D and trimming were inferred from the DNA. The sample lists around 250,000 clones, about 82% occurring once.

The TCR sequence derives from a man aged 45-60 years with active or convalescent COVID-19. Sequences were obtained from peripheral blood. V and J are TRBV6-5 and TRBJ2-1; 8 bases are shared with TRBD2. The CDR3 sequence is CASKSSGEGNEQFF. The DNA for the CDR3 is TGTGCCAGTAAAAGTAGCGGGGAGGGGAATGAGCAGTTCTTC.